This T cell receptor beta chain was found in a study of CD8+ T cells in alopecia areata. The CDR3 sequence is 11 residues long. Germline CDR1 is LNHDA and CDR2 is SQIVND (reference sequence). The germline V and J ends were trimmed by 9 bases and 2 bases, with 7 bases remaining between them. This clone came up a few times. The antigen remains unidentified. Study-wide points: More clonal than normal scalp was lesional scalp, particularly alopecia totalis/universalis.

Samples from alopecia areata patients were lesional scalp punch biopsies and peripheral blood. Cell sorting was applied to PBMCs, and CD4+ and CD8+ T cells were collected. Reverse transcribed after extraction, RNA yielded cDNA as the sequencing template. Assay used: immunoSEQ multiplex PCR; TCRdb lists only in-frame clones, some missing. This sample yields some 150,000 clones, of which around half are seen a single time; around 19% belongs to the top ten. Sample: CD8+ T cells sorted from blood, taken at week 0. The sequence was collected from a human donor with alopecia areata. V is TRBV19 and J is TRBJ1-1, with no clear D. The CDR3 loop reads CARTVNTEAFF. The CDR3 coding sequence is TGTGCCAGGACCGTAAACACTGAAGCTTTCTTT.